Listed below are T cell receptor beta chains from one sample, sequenced in a study of cytomegalovirus exposure and HLA in healthy donors. Clones were read by immunoSEQ multiplex PCR, and TCRdb kept only the in-frame ones, dropping some. Among over 150,000 clones listed, 60% to 80% were seen once. Sequenced sample: PBMCs. The receptors were gathered from a man aged 45-65 years in good health and CMV-seropositive. Each CDR3 is given with its conserved first and last residue. Fields, in order: V gene, J gene, clone size, D gene, CDR3 DNA, CDR3 protein. The D gene is left open where the match is weak. Where a row states a size, it is once, few, many or the class of an expanded clone; other rows omit it.

v_call: TRBV9
j_call: TRBJ2-5
clone_size: -
d_call: TRBD2
cdr3_nt: TGTGCCAGCAGCGTAGCTACAAGAGGGGCTAGCGGGGTACAAGAGACCCAGTACTTC
cdr3_aa: CASSVATRGASGVQETQYF

v_call: TRBV4-3
j_call: TRBJ1-1
clone_size: -
d_call: -
cdr3_nt: TGCGCCAGCAGCCAAGATCTCAAAAGGTCAGGGCACACTGAAGCTTTCTTT
cdr3_aa: CASSQDLKRSGHTEAFF

v_call: TRBV7-9
j_call: TRBJ1-1
clone_size: -
d_call: TRBD1
cdr3_nt: TGTGCCAGCAGCGCCCAGGGGGCCCTGAACACTGAAGCTTTCTTT
cdr3_aa: CASSAQGALNTEAFF

v_call: TRBV7-9
j_call: TRBJ2-5
clone_size: -
d_call: TRBD1
cdr3_nt: TGTGCCAGCAGCCCACCGGGACAGGGTCTCCAAGAGACCCAGTACTTC
cdr3_aa: CASSPPGQGLQETQYF

v_call: TRBV5-6
j_call: TRBJ2-3
clone_size: -
d_call: TRBD2
cdr3_nt: TGTGCCAGCAGCTTGGTTATACTAGCGGCGGCCACAGATACGCAGTATTTT
cdr3_aa: CASSLVILAAATDTQYF

v_call: TRBV5-1
j_call: TRBJ2-3
clone_size: -
d_call: TRBD2
cdr3_nt: TGCGCCAGCTACTTACTAGCGGGGGGGAGCACAGATACGCAGTATTTT
cdr3_aa: CASYLLAGGSTDTQYF

v_call: TRBV7-2
j_call: TRBJ1-5
clone_size: -
d_call: -
cdr3_nt: TGTGCCAGCAGCTTAGACCGGGACTTTACCTATAGCAATCAGCCCCAGCATTTT
cdr3_aa: CASSLDRDFTYSNQPQHF

v_call: TRBV7-8
j_call: TRBJ2-7
clone_size: -
d_call: TRBD1
cdr3_nt: TGTGCCGGGGGACAGGGGCCCTCTTACGAGCAGTACTTC
cdr3_aa: CAGGQGPSYEQYF

v_call: TRBV7-9
j_call: TRBJ2-5
clone_size: -
d_call: -
cdr3_nt: TGTGCCAGCAGCTCCGACATATCCGTAGAGACCCAGTACTTC
cdr3_aa: CASSSDISVETQYF

v_call: TRBV5-1
j_call: TRBJ2-1
clone_size: -
d_call: TRBD2
cdr3_nt: TGCGCCAGCAGCTCGTGGGTAGCGGGGGCCTCCTACAATGAGCAGTTCTTC
cdr3_aa: CASSSWVAGASYNEQFF

v_call: TRBV6-5
j_call: TRBJ1-1
clone_size: -
d_call: -
cdr3_nt: TGTGCCAGCAGTTACTCGAGGGACTGGGAAAGCACTGAAGCTTTCTTT
cdr3_aa: CASSYSRDWESTEAFF

v_call: TRBV15
j_call: TRBJ2-2
clone_size: -
d_call: -
cdr3_nt: TGTGCCACCAGCAGAGATCCCTGGGGGGACACCGGGGAGCTGTTTTTT
cdr3_aa: CATSRDPWGDTGELFF

v_call: TRBV6-5
j_call: TRBJ2-7
clone_size: -
d_call: TRBD1
cdr3_nt: TGTGCCAGCAGTCTCGGGACAGGGAACTACGAGCAGTACTTC
cdr3_aa: CASSLGTGNYEQYF

v_call: TRBV7-2
j_call: TRBJ2-7
clone_size: once
d_call: TRBD2
cdr3_nt: TGTGCCAGCAGCCCTCAATACTCCGGGACTAGCGGGGGGGCCTACGAGCAGTACTTC
cdr3_aa: CASSPQYSGTSGGAYEQYF

v_call: TRBV4-3
j_call: TRBJ2-2
clone_size: -
d_call: -
cdr3_nt: TGCGCCAGCAGCCAAGACATTGGGGAGCTGTTTTTT
cdr3_aa: CASSQDIGELFF

v_call: TRBV6-5
j_call: TRBJ2-5
clone_size: -
d_call: TRBD2
cdr3_nt: TGTGCCAGCAGCCCAAGGCGGGGGGCCCAAGAGACCCAGTACTTC
cdr3_aa: CASSPRRGAQETQYF